This is a list of T cell receptor beta chains from one sample in a study of identical twins. Each CDR3 protein gets one entry after TCRdb re-called the 5' RACE reads with MiXCR. The table records hundreds of thousands of distinct CDR3 sequences, approximately 21% of them present only once. These same data were also listed under a study on T cells expressing NK-cell markers.

The sequencing input was PBMCs. The receptors come from a woman aged 18-35 years in good health. Both conserved end residues are part of each CDR3. Each record gives: V gene, D gene, clone size, J gene, CDR3 DNA, CDR3 protein. D genes are given only for firm matches. The size of a clone is reported for some rows only, either as once, few or many, or as a class for expanded clones.

TRBV29-1	TRBD1	NA	TRBJ2-4	TGCAGCGTAAAACAGGGGACCAAAAACATTCAGTACTTC	CSVKQGTKNIQYF
TRBV20-1	NA	NA	TRBJ2-3	TGCAGTGCTAGAGAAAGGGGGGGCCCAGATACGCAGTATTTT	CSARERGGPDTQYF
TRBV9	NA	NA	TRBJ2-7	TGTGCCAGCAGCGCCGGACAGTCCTACGAGCAGTACTTC	CASSAGQSYEQYF
TRBV5-5	NA	few	TRBJ2-3	TGTGCCAGCAGCTATATTAGGTCAGATACGCAGTATTTT	CASSYIRSDTQYF
TRBV12-3/TRBV12-4	NA	few	TRBJ1-1	TGTGCCAGCAGTTTAGGGCTGGGATTCACTGAAGCTTTCTTT	CASSLGLGFTEAFF
TRBV6-1	NA	NA	TRBJ1-5	TGTGCCAGCACTACCGACAGGTACGGCAATCAGCCCCAGCATTTT	CASTTDRYGNQPQHF
TRBV5-1	TRBD2	once	TRBJ2-1	TGCGCCAGCAGCTTGTTCCTAGCGGGCCCTTACAATGAGCAGTTCTTC	CASSLFLAGPYNEQFF
TRBV20-1	NA	few	TRBJ1-2	TGCAGTGCTAGAGAAGGGGTGGGGGGCTATGGCTACACCTTC	CSAREGVGGYGYTF
TRBV5-6	TRBD2	NA	TRBJ2-3	TGTGCCAGCAGGGAAGCGGGGGAGTACACAGATACGCAGTATTTT	CASREAGEYTDTQYF
TRBV20-1	TRBD1	few	TRBJ2-2	TGCAGCATGAGGGACAGGGTGACCGGGGAGCTGTTTTTT	CSMRDRVTGELFF
TRBV18	NA	NA	TRBJ2-7	TGTGCCAGCTCACCATGGGAACGGGGGATCGGCGAGCAGTACTTC	CASSPWERGIGEQYF
TRBV7-9	TRBD2	NA	TRBJ2-1	TGTGCCAGCAGCCCTACTAGCGGGGCATCCCCGCGGTTCTTC	CASSPTSGASPRFF
TRBV5-1	NA	few	TRBJ2-3	TGCGCCAGCAGCTTGGTCGGCGGTATCACAGATACGCAGTATTTT	CASSLVGGITDTQYF
TRBV20-1	NA	once	TRBJ2-7	TGCAGTGCTAGGTCTAGCAGGGGCCGATACGAGCAGTACTTC	CSARSSRGRYEQYF
TRBV20-1	NA	few	TRBJ1-2	TGCAGTGCTCCTGGGGGACGGGGACGGAGGGGCTACACCTTC	CSAPGGRGRRGYTF
TRBV10-1	TRBD2	NA	TRBJ2-1	TGCGCCAGCAGTGAGAGGCGGGGGGGCCGGAATGAGCAGTTCTTC	CASSERRGGRNEQFF